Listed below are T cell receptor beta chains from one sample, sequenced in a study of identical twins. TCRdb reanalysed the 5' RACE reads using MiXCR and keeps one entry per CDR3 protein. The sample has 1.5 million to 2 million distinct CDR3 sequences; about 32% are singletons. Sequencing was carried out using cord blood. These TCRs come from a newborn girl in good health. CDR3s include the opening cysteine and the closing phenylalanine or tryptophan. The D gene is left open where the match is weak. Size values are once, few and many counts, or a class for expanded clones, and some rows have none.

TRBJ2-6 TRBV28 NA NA CVSSLIGANVLTF TGTGTCAGCAGTTTAATTGGGGCCAACGTCCTGACTTTC
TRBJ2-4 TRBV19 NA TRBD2 CASRPRTSGRELHIQYF TGTGCCAGTAGGCCTCGGACTAGCGGGAGGGAACTCCACATTCAGTACTTC
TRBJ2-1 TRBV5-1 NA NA CASSPDYAYNEQFF TGCGCCAGCAGCCCGGACTACGCCTACAATGAGCAGTTCTTC
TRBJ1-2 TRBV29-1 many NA CSVEDGSYGYTF TGCAGCGTTGAAGATGGCTCCTATGGCTACACCTTC
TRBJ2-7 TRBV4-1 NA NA CASSFGTLSSYEQYF TGCGCCAGCAGCTTCGGGACCCTGAGCTCCTACGAGCAGTACTTC
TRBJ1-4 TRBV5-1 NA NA CASSLFGGQEKLFF TGCGCCAGCAGCTTGTTTGGGGGCCAAGAAAAACTGTTTTTT
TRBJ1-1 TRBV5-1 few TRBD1 CASSWTGATEAFF TGCGCCAGCAGCTGGACAGGGGCCACTGAAGCTTTCTTT
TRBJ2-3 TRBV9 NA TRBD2 CASSVDRGGWDTQYF TGTGCCAGCAGCGTAGATCGGGGGGGTTGGGATACGCAGTATTTT
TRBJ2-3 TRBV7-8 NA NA CASSPTWPADTQYF TGTGCCAGCAGCCCGACGTGGCCCGCAGATACGCAGTATTTT
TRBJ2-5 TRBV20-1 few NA CSASPSVWQETQYF TGCAGTGCTAGCCCTAGCGTATGGCAAGAGACCCAGTACTTC
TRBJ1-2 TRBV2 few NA CASSEDGGDGYTF TGTGCCAGCAGTGAAGATGGGGGAGATGGCTACACCTTC
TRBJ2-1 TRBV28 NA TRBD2 CASSSAGGPDNEQFF TGTGCCAGCAGTTCGGCGGGAGGGCCGGACAATGAGCAGTTCTTC
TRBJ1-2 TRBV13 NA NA CASSVAGEVYGYTF TGTGCCAGCAGCGTTGCCGGCGAGGTCTATGGCTACACCTTC
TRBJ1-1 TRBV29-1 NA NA CSVEPNGWGRPAEAFF TGCAGCGTTGAACCCAACGGGTGGGGACGTCCAGCTGAAGCTTTCTTT
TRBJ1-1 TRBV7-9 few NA CASSSGTHEAFF TGTGCCAGCAGCTCGGGGACGCATGAAGCTTTCTTT
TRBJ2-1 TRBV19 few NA CASSMSWAPGEQFF TGTGCCAGTAGTATGAGTTGGGCACCCGGGGAGCAGTTCTTC
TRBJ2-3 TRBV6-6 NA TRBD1 CASSSRQGPTDTQYF TGTGCCAGCAGTTCCCGACAGGGTCCTACAGATACGCAGTATTTT
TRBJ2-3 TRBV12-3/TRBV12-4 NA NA CASSFLARSADMQYF TGTGCCAGCAGTTTTCTAGCGAGGAGCGCAGATATGCAGTATTTT
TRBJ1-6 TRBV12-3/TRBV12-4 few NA CASSSRNSPLHF TGTGCCAGCAGTAGCCGAAATTCACCCCTCCACTTT
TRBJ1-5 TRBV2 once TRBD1 CASSGRDRKRGNQPQHF TGTGCCAGCAGTGGACGGGACAGGAAGCGAGGCAATCAGCCCCAGCATTTT
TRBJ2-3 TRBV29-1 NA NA CSVAGGPAPDTQYF TGCAGCGTAGCAGGGGGGCCGGCCCCAGATACGCAGTATTTT
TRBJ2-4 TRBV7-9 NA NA CASSLRKTGVGLAKNIQYF TGTGCCAGCAGCTTAAGGAAAACAGGTGTGGGACTAGCCAAAAACATTCAGTACTTC
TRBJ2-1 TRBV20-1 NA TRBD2 CSAKVAGGPINEQFF TGCAGTGCTAAAGTAGCGGGGGGCCCAATCAATGAGCAGTTCTTC
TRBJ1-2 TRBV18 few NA CASSPNTRQARNYGYTF TGTGCCAGCTCACCGAACACTCGACAGGCCCGTAACTATGGCTACACCTTC
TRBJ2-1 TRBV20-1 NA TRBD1 CSATNRGRAYNEQFF TGCAGTGCTACAAACAGGGGAAGGGCCTACAATGAGCAGTTCTTC
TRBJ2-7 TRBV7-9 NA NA CASSGQISYEQYF TGTGCCAGCAGTGGACAGATCTCCTACGAGCAGTACTTC
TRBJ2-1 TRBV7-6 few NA CASSFGRASDNEQFF TGTGCCAGCAGCTTTGGGAGAGCCTCGGACAATGAGCAGTTCTTC
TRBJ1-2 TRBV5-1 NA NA CASSLVPGAPGYTF TGCGCCAGCAGCTTGGTGCCGGGGGCGCCTGGCTACACCTTC
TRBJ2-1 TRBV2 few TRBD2 CASSEPGGALNEQFF TGTGCCAGCAGTGAACCCGGGGGGGCCTTGAATGAGCAGTTCTTC